The rows below give T cell receptor beta chains drawn from one sample of a study of blood T cell repertoires in COVID-19. Clones were read by immunoSEQ multiplex PCR, and TCRdb kept only the in-frame ones, dropping some. The data contain roughly 72,000 clones, less than 85% of them singletons. The sequencing input was peripheral blood. These receptors all stem from a woman of 80 years or more with active or convalescent COVID-19. Both conserved end residues are part of each CDR3. The order of the fields is V gene, clone size, J gene, D gene, CDR3 protein, CDR3 DNA. The D gene is left open where the match is weak. The size of a clone is reported for some rows only, either as once, few or many, or as a class for expanded clones.

V: TRBV4-3
size: -
J: TRBJ2-1
D: -
CDR3: CASSARLGLAGPSYNEQFF
DNA: TGCGCCAGCAGCGCCCGACTAGGGCTGGCCGGCCCCTCCTACAATGAGCAGTTCTTC

V: TRBV20-1
size: -
J: TRBJ2-3
D: -
CDR3: CSARDMDTQYF
DNA: TGCAGTGCTAGAGACATGGATACGCAGTATTTT

V: TRBV7-8
size: -
J: TRBJ1-5
D: TRBD1
CDR3: CASSASGTGFMYSNQPQHF
DNA: TGTGCCAGCAGCGCCAGCGGGACAGGGTTCATGTATAGCAATCAGCCCCAGCATTTT

V: TRBV5-5
size: -
J: TRBJ1-2
D: -
CDR3: CASIPGFGGDGYTF
DNA: TGTGCCAGCATCCCGGGCTTCGGGGGGGATGGCTACACCTTC

V: TRBV10-2
size: few
J: TRBJ1-5
D: -
CDR3: CASNEQGSQPQHF
DNA: TGCGCCAGCAATGAACAGGGCAGCCAGCCCCAGCATTTT

V: TRBV6-2/TRBV6-3
size: few
J: TRBJ2-1
D: TRBD2
CDR3: CASSYPTSGRGEQFF
DNA: TGTGCCAGCAGTTACCCCACTAGCGGGAGAGGTGAGCAGTTCTTC

V: TRBV9
size: -
J: TRBJ2-1
D: TRBD2
CDR3: CASSVLAGGPFEQFF
DNA: TGTGCCAGCAGCGTTTTAGCGGGAGGGCCTTTCGAGCAGTTCTTC

V: TRBV2
size: -
J: TRBJ1-2
D: TRBD1
CDR3: CASTDRGANYGYTF
DNA: TGTGCCAGCACTGACAGGGGGGCGAACTATGGCTACACCTTC

V: TRBV7-8
size: -
J: TRBJ2-3
D: TRBD2
CDR3: CASSLEPGLAGTADTQYF
DNA: TGTGCCAGCAGCTTAGAACCGGGACTAGCGGGAACGGCGGATACGCAGTATTTT

V: TRBV28
size: once
J: TRBJ2-7
D: TRBD1
CDR3: CASSGTGDRFYEQYF
DNA: TGTGCCAGCAGCGGGACAGGGGACCGATTTTACGAGCAGTACTTC

V: TRBV30
size: -
J: TRBJ1-2
D: TRBD1
CDR3: CAWTHGTGAYGYTF
DNA: TGTGCCTGGACCCATGGGACAGGGGCCTATGGCTACACCTTC

V: TRBV7-2
size: -
J: TRBJ2-4
D: TRBD2
CDR3: CASSLFGGGAKNIQYF
DNA: TGTGCCAGCAGCTTATTCGGGGGAGGGGCCAAAAACATTCAGTACTTC

V: TRBV7-2
size: few
J: TRBJ1-5
D: -
CDR3: CASSPNRNQPQHF
DNA: TGTGCCAGCAGCCCAAATCGGAATCAGCCCCAGCATTTT

V: TRBV12-5
size: once
J: TRBJ2-3
D: TRBD1
CDR3: CASGLVFSFGQGVRSTDTQYF
DNA: TGTGCTAGTGGTTTGGTATTTTCATTTGGGCAGGGGGTAAGAAGCACAGATACGCAGTATTTT

V: TRBV5-6
size: -
J: TRBJ1-6
D: -
CDR3: CASSGLSRPDRRSNSPLHF
DNA: TGTGCCAGCAGCGGCCTTTCTCGGCCTGACAGGCGGAGTAATTCACCCCTCCACTTT

V: TRBV3-1/TRBV3-2
size: -
J: TRBJ1-4
D: -
CDR3: CASSQNTGIKLFF
DNA: TGTGCCAGCAGCCAAAACACAGGGATTAAACTGTTTTTT

V: TRBV27
size: -
J: TRBJ2-3
D: -
CDR3: CASSFKLAFRTDTQYF
DNA: TGTGCCAGCAGTTTTAAGCTAGCGTTCCGCACAGATACGCAGTATTTT

V: TRBV7-3
size: -
J: TRBJ1-3
D: -
CDR3: CASSFDGSSGNTIYF
DNA: TGTGCCAGCAGCTTCGATGGCAGCTCTGGAAACACCATATATTTT

V: TRBV5-4
size: few
J: TRBJ2-3
D: TRBD1
CDR3: CASSPQGGEEDTQYF
DNA: TGTGCCAGCAGCCCACAGGGGGGAGAGGAGGATACGCAGTATTTT

V: TRBV13
size: -
J: TRBJ1-4
D: TRBD1
CDR3: CASSQTGGRGANEKLFF
DNA: TGTGCCAGCAGCCAGACAGGGGGGAGAGGTGCTAATGAAAAACTGTTTTTT

V: TRBV14
size: -
J: TRBJ1-1
D: -
CDR3: CASSRLPGGAVTEAFF
DNA: TGTGCCAGCAGCCGACTGCCGGGTGGGGCGGTCACTGAAGCTTTCTTT

V: TRBV19
size: -
J: TRBJ1-6
D: -
CDR3: CASSILSAGIYNSPLHF
DNA: TGTGCCAGTAGTATACTGTCGGCAGGGATCTATAATTCACCCCTCCACTTT

V: TRBV18
size: -
J: TRBJ1-1
D: TRBD1
CDR3: CASSPIRDSNTEAFF
DNA: TGTGCCAGCTCACCCATCCGGGACAGTAACACTGAAGCTTTCTTT

V: TRBV29-1
size: medium-sized
J: TRBJ1-2
D: -
CDR3: CSVDSIFNYGYTF
DNA: TGCAGCGTTGATTCCATTTTTAACTATGGCTACACCTTC

V: TRBV7-9
size: -
J: TRBJ1-6
D: TRBD1
CDR3: CASSLGDRVDSPLHF
DNA: TGTGCCAGCAGCTTAGGGGACAGGGTTGATTCACCCCTCCACTTT

V: TRBV2
size: -
J: TRBJ1-3
D: -
CDR3: CASSEADISGNTIYF
DNA: TGTGCCAGCAGTGAAGCAGACATCTCTGGAAACACCATATATTTT

V: TRBV12-3/TRBV12-4
size: -
J: TRBJ2-2
D: TRBD1
CDR3: CASNTGDTGELFF
DNA: TGTGCCAGTAATACAGGGGACACCGGGGAGCTGTTTTTT

V: TRBV10-3
size: -
J: TRBJ1-2
D: TRBD1
CDR3: CASGQGAYGYTF
DNA: TGTGCCAGCGGACAGGGGGCGTATGGCTACACCTTC

V: TRBV6-1
size: -
J: TRBJ1-5
D: TRBD1
CDR3: CASSEQDRVNQPQHF
DNA: TGTGCCAGCAGTGAACAGGACAGGGTAAATCAGCCCCAGCATTTT

V: TRBV5-4
size: few
J: TRBJ1-4
D: -
CDR3: CASSLSGRDEKLFF
DNA: TGTGCCAGCAGCTTGTCAGGGCGCGATGAAAAACTGTTTTTT

V: TRBV5-5
size: -
J: TRBJ1-3
D: -
CDR3: CASSLFDSPGNTIYF
DNA: TGTGCCAGCAGCTTGTTCGACAGTCCCGGAAACACCATATATTTT

V: TRBV12-5
size: -
J: TRBJ2-5
D: -
CDR3: CASGLAKETQYF
DNA: TGTGCTAGTGGTTTGGCAAAAGAGACCCAGTACTTC

V: TRBV14
size: -
J: TRBJ2-5
D: TRBD1
CDR3: CASSRKLSGTGAQETQYF
DNA: TGTGCCAGCAGCCGCAAGTTGTCCGGGACAGGGGCTCAAGAGACCCAGTACTTC

V: TRBV5-4
size: -
J: TRBJ2-7
D: TRBD1
CDR3: CASSLGTGRVYDYEQYF
DNA: TGTGCCAGCAGCTTAGGGACAGGGAGGGTCTACGACTACGAGCAGTACTTC

V: TRBV11-2
size: -
J: TRBJ2-7
D: -
CDR3: CASSPRQGLSYEQYF
DNA: TGTGCCAGCAGCCCCAGGCAGGGGTTGTCCTACGAGCAGTACTTC

V: TRBV4-2
size: -
J: TRBJ2-5
D: -
CDR3: CASSQATAQETQYF
DNA: TGTGCCAGCAGCCAAGCAACAGCTCAAGAGACCCAGTACTTC

V: TRBV5-1
size: -
J: TRBJ1-1
D: TRBD1
CDR3: CASSHTNIGTGEAFF
DNA: TGCGCCAGCAGCCACACAAATATAGGGACAGGCGAAGCTTTCTTT

V: TRBV7-7
size: -
J: TRBJ2-7
D: TRBD1
CDR3: CASSLGQGYAYEQYF
DNA: TGTGCTAGCAGCTTAGGACAGGGGTACGCCTACGAGCAGTACTTC

V: TRBV5-1
size: -
J: TRBJ2-1
D: TRBD2
CDR3: CASSLGVSGSRYNEQFF
DNA: TGCGCCAGCAGCTTGGGAGTTAGCGGGAGCCGCTACAATGAGCAGTTCTTC

V: TRBV10-1
size: -
J: TRBJ2-5
D: -
CDR3: CASSPAGRGETQYF
DNA: TGCGCCAGCAGTCCCGCCGGTCGGGGAGAGACCCAGTACTTC

V: TRBV6-2/TRBV6-3
size: -
J: TRBJ1-1
D: -
CDR3: CASSPSGGVVTEAFF
DNA: TGTGCCAGCAGCCCATCTGGGGGCGTTGTGACTGAAGCTTTCTTT

V: TRBV27
size: -
J: TRBJ1-1
D: -
CDR3: CASSLEGWRKVNTEAFF
DNA: TGTGCCAGCAGCTTGGAGGGGTGGAGGAAAGTGAACACTGAAGCTTTCTTT

V: TRBV19
size: few
J: TRBJ2-7
D: TRBD2
CDR3: CASSTGLASHLYEQYF
DNA: TGTGCCAGTAGTACGGGACTAGCGAGTCACCTCTACGAGCAGTACTTC

V: TRBV7-8
size: -
J: TRBJ2-1
D: TRBD1
CDR3: CASRRTGTAYNEQFF
DNA: TGTGCCAGCAGAAGAACCGGGACAGCGTACAATGAGCAGTTCTTC

V: TRBV10-3
size: -
J: TRBJ1-5
D: TRBD1
CDR3: CAISESLGTGGVDNQPQHF
DNA: TGTGCCATCAGTGAGTCATTGGGAACAGGGGGCGTTGACAATCAGCCCCAGCATTTT

V: TRBV27
size: -
J: TRBJ2-7
D: -
CDR3: CASRPYEGTPSSYEQYF
DNA: TGTGCCAGCAGGCCTTACGAGGGAACCCCGAGCTCCTACGAGCAGTACTTC

V: TRBV5-1
size: -
J: TRBJ2-7
D: -
CDR3: CASSLDPGSGEQYF
DNA: TGCGCCAGCAGCTTGGATCCAGGGTCGGGCGAGCAGTACTTC

V: TRBV19
size: -
J: TRBJ2-7
D: -
CDR3: CASSIRGASYEQYF
DNA: TGTGCCAGTAGTATTCGGGGGGCCTCCTACGAGCAGTACTTC

V: TRBV27
size: once
J: TRBJ1-1
D: -
CDR3: CASTPLAGPTEAFF
DNA: TGTGCCAGCACCCCGTTGGCGGGTCCCACTGAAGCTTTCTTT

V: TRBV28
size: -
J: TRBJ1-1
D: TRBD1
CDR3: CASGLTGTGGNTEAFF
DNA: TGTGCCAGCGGACTGACCGGGACAGGGGGGAACACTGAAGCTTTCTTT

V: TRBV19
size: -
J: TRBJ1-1
D: -
CDR3: CASSIGRITEAFF
DNA: TGTGCCAGTAGTATAGGTCGTATCACTGAAGCTTTCTTT

V: TRBV9
size: few
J: TRBJ2-7
D: -
CDR3: CASSVAGVLSNEQYF
DNA: TGTGCCAGCAGCGTAGCAGGGGTTCTGTCGAACGAGCAGTACTTC